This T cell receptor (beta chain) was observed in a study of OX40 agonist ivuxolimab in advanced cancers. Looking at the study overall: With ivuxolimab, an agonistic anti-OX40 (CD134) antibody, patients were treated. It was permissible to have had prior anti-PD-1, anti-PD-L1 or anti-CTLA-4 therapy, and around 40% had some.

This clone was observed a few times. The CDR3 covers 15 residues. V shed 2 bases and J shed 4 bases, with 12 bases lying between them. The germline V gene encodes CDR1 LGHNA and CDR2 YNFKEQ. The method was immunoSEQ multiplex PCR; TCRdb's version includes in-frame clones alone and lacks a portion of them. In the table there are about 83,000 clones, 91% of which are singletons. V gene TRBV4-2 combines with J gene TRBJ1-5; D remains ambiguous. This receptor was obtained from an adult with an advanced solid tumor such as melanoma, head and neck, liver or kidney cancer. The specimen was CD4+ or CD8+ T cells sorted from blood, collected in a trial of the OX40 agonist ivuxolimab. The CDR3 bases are TGTGCCAGCAGCCAATCCCTGGACGGGAATCAGCCCCAGCATTTT. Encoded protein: CASSQSLDGNQPQHF.